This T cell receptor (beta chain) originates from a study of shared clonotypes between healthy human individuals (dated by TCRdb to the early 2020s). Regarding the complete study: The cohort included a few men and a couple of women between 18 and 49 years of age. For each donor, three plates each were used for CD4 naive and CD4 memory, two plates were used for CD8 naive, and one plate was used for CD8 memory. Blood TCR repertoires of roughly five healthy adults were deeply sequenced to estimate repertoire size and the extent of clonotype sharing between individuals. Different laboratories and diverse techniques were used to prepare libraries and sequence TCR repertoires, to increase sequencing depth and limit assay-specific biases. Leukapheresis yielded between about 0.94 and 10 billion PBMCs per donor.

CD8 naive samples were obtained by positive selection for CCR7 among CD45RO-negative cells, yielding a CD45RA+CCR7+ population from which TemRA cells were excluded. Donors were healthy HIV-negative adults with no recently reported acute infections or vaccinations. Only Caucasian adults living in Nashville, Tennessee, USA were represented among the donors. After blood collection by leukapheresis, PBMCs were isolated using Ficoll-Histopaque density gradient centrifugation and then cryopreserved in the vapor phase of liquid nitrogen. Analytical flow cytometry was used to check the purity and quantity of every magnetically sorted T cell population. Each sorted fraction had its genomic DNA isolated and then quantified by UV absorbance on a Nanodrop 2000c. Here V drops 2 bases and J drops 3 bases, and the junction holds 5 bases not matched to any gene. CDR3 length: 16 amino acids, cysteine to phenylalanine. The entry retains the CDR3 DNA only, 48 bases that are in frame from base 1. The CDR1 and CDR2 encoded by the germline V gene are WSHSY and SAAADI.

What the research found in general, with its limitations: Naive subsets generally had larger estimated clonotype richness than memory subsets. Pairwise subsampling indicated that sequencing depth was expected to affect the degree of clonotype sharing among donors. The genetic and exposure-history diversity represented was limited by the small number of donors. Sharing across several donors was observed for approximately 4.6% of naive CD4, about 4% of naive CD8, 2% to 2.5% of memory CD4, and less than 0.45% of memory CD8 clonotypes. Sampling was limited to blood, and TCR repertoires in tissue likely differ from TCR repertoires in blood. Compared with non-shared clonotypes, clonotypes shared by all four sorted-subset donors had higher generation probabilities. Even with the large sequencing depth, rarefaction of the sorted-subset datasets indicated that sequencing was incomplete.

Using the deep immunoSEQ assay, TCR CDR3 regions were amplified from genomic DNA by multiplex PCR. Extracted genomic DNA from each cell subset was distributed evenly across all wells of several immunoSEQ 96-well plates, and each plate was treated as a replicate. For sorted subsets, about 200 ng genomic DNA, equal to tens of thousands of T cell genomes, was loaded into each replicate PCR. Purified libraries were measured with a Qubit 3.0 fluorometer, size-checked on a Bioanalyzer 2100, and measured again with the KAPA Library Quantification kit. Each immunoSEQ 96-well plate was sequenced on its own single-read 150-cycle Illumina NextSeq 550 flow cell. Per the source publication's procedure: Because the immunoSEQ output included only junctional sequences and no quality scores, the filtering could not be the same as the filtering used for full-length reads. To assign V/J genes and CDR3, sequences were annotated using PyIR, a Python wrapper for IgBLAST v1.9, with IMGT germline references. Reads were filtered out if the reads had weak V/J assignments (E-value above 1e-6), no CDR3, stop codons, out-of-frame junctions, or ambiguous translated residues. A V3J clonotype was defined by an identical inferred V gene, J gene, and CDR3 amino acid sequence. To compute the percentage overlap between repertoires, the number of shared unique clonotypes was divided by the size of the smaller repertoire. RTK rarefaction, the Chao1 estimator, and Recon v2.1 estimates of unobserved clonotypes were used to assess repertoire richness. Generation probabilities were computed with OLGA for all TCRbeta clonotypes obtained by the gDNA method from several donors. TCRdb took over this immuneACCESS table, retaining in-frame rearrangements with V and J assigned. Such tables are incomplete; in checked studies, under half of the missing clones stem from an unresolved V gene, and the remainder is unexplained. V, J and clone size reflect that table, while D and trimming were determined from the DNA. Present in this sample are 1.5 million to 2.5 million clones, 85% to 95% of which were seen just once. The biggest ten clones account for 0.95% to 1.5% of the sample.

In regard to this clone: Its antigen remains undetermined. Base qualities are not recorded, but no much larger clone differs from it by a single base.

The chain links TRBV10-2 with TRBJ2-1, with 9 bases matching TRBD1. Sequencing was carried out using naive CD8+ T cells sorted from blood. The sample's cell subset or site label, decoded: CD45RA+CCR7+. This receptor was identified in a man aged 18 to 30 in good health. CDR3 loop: CASSEPGQGVYNEQFF. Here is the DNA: TGCGCCAGCAGTGAGCCGGGACAGGGAGTCTACAATGAGCAGTTCTTC.